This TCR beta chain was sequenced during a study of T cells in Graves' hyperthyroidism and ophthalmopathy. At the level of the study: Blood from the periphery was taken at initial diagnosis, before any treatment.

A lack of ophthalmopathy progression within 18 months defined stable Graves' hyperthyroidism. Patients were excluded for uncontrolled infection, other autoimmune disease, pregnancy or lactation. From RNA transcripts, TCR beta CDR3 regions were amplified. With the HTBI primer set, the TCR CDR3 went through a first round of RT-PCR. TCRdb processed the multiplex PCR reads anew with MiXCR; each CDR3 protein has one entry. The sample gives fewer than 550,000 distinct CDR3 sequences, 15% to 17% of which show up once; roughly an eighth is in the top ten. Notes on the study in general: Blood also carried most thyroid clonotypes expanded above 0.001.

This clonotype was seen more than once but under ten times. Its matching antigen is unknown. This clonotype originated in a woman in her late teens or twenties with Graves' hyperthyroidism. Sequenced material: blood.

CDR3: CASRQGAVGELFF. The DNA for the CDR3 is TGTGCCAGCAGACAGGGGGCAGTCGGGGAGCTGTTTTTT. The J gene is TRBJ2-2, the V gene TRBV12-3 or TRBV12-4, with 9 bases that match TRBD1. V was pared by 6 bases and J by 7 bases, with 3 bases of the junction left unmatched. CDR3 size: 13 residues.